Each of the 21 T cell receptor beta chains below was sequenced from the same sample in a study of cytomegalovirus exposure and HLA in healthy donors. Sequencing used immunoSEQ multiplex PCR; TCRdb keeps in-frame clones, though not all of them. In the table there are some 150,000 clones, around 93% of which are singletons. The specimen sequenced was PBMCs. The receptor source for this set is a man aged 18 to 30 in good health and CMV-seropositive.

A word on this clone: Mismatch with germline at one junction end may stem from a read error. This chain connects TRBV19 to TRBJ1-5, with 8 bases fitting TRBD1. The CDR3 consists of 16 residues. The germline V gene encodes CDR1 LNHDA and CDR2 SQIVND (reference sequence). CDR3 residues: CASSAVGQGSIQPQHF. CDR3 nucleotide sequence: TGTGCCAGTAGCGCGGTTGGACAGGGAAGCATTCAGCCCCAGCATTTT.

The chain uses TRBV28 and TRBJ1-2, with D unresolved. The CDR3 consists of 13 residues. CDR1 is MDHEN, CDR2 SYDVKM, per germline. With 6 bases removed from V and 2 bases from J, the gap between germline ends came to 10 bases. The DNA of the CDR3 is TGTGCCAGCAGGGAGGGCGCAAACTATGGCTACACCTTC. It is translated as CASREGANYGYTF.

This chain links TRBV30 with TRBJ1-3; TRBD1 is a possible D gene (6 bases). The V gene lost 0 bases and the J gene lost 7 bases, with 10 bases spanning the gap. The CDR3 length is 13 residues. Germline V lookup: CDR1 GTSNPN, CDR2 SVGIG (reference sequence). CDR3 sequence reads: CAWSVDRGNTIYF. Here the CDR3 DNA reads TGTGCCTGGAGTGTAGATAGGGGGAACACCATATATTTT.

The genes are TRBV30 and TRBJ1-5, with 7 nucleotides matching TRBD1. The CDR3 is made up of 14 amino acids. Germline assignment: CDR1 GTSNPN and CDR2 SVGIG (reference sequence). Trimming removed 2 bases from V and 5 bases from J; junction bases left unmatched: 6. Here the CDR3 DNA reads TGTGCCTGGAGTACACAGGGGATAGATCAGCCCCAGCATTTT. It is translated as CAWSTQGIDQPQHF. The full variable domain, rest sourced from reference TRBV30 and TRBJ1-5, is SQTIHQWPATLVQPVGSPLSLECTVEGTSNPNLYWYRQAAGRGLQLLFYSVGIGQISSEVPQNLSASRPQDRQFILSSKKLLLSDSGFYLCAWSTQGIDQPQHFGDGTRLSIL.

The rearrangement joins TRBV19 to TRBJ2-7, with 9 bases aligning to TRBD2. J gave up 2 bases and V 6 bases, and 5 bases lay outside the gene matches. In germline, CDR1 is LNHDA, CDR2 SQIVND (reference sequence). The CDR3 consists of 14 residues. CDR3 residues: CASSVSGSTYEQYF. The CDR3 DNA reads TGTGCCAGTAGCGTTAGCGGGAGTACCTACGAGCAGTACTTC. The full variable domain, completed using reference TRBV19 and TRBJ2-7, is DGGITQSPKYLFRKEGQNVTLSCEQNLNHDAMYWYRQDPGQGLRLIYYSQIVNDFQKGDIAEGYSVSREKKESFPLTVTSAQKNPTAFYLCASSVSGSTYEQYFGPGTRLTVT.

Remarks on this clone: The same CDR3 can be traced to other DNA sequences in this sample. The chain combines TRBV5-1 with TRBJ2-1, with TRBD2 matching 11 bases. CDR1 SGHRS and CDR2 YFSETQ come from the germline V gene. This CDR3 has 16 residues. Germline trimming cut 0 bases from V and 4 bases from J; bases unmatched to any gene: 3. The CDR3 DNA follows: TGCGCCAGCAGCTTGGGTCTAGCGGGAGGTTACAATGAGCAGTTCTTC. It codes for CASSLGLAGGYNEQFF.

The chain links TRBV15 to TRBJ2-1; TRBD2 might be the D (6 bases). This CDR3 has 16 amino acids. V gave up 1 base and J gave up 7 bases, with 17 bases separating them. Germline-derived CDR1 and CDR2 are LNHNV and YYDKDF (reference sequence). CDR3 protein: CATSRAGGMRPNEQFF. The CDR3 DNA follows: TGTGCCACCAGCAGAGCCGGCGGGATGAGACCAAATGAGCAGTTCTTC.

In DNA, the CDR3 is TGTGCCAGCATTTCAGGGAATTCAGAGACCCAGTACTTC. It yields the protein CASISGNSETQYF. The V call is TRBV2, the J call TRBJ2-5, with a weak D call TRBD1 (5 bases). CDR1 and CDR2 from the germline V gene are SNHLY and FYNNEI. The ends were cut back, 7 bases at V and 4 bases at J, with 13 bases in the middle. This CDR3 is built from 13 residues.

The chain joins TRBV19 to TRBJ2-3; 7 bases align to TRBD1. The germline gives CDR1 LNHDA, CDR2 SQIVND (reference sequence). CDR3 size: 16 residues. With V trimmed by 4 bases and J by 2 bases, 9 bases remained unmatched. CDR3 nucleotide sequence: TGTGCCAGTAGTACACCGACAGGGTTAAACACAGATACGCAGTATTTT. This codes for CASSTPTGLNTDTQYF.

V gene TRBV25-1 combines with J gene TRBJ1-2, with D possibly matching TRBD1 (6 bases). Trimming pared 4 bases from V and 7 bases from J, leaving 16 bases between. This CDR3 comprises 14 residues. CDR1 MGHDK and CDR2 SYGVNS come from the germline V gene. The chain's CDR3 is CASSATGSRGGYTF. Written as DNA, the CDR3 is TGTGCCAGCAGTGCCACAGGGAGCCGGGGTGGCTACACCTTC.

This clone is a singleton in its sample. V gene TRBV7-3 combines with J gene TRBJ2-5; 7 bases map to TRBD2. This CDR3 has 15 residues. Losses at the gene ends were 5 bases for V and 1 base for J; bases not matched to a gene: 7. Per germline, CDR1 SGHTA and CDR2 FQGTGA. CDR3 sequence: CASSLQASGQETQYF. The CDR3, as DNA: TGTGCCAGCAGCCTCCAGGCTAGCGGCCAAGAGACCCAGTACTTC.

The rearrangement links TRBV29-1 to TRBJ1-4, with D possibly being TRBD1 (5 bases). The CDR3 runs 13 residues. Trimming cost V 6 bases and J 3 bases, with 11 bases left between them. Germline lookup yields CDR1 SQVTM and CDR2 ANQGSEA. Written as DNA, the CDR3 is TGCAGCGTCTCGACAGCAGCTAATGAAAAACTGTTTTTT. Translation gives CSVSTAANEKLFF.

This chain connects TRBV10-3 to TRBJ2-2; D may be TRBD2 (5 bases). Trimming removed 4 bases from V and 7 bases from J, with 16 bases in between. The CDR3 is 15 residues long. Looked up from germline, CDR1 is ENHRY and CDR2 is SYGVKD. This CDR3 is CAISGKSGDLGELFF. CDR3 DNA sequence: TGTGCCATCAGTGGAAAAAGCGGAGACCTCGGGGAGCTGTTTTTT.

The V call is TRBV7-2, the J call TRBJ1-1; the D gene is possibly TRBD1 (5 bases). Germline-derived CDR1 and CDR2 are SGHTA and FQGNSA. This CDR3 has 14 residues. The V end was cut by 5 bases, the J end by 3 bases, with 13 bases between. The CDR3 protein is CASSRGREDTEAFF. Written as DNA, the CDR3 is TGTGCCAGCAGCAGGGGCAGGGAAGACACTGAAGCTTTCTTT.

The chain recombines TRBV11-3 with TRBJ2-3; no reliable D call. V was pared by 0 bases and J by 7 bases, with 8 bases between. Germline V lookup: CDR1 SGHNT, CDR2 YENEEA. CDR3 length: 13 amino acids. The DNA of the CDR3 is TGTGCCAGCAGCTTAGATCGAGCGAATACGCAGTATTTT. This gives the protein CASSLDRANTQYF.

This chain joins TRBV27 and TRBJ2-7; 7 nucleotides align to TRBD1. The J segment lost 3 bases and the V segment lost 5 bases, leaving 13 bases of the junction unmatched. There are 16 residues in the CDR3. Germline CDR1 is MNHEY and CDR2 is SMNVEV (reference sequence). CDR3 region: CASSVTQGVSLYEQYF. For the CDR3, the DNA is TGTGCCAGCAGTGTCACCCAGGGGGTCTCTCTCTACGAGCAGTACTTC.

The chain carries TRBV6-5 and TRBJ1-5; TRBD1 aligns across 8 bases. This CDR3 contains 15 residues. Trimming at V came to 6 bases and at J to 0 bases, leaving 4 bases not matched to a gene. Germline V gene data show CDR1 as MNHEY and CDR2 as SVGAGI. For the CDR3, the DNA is TGTGCCAGCAGCAAAACAGGGGGTAGCAATCAGCCCCAGCATTTT. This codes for CASSKTGGSNQPQHF.

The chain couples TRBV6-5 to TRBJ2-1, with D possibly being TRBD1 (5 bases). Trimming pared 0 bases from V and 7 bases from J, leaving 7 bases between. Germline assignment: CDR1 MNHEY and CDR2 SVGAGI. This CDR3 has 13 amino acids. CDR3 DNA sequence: TGTGCCAGCAGTTACTCAGGGGAAAATGAGCAGTTCTTC. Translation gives CASSYSGENEQFF.

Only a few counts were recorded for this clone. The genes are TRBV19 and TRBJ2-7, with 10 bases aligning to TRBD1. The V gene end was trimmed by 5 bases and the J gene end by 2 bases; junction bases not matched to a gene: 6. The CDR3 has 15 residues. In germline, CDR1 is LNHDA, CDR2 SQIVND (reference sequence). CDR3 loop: CASSPGTGVAYEQYF. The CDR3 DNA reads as TGTGCCAGTAGTCCCGGGACAGGGGTTGCCTACGAGCAGTACTTC.

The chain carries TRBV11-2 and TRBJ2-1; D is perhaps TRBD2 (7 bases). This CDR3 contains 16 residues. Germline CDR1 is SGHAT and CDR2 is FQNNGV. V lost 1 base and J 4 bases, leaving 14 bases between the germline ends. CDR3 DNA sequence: TGTGCCAGCAGCTTAGGAGGGGGAGGGAGGTACAATGAGCAGTTCTTC. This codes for CASSLGGGGRYNEQFF.

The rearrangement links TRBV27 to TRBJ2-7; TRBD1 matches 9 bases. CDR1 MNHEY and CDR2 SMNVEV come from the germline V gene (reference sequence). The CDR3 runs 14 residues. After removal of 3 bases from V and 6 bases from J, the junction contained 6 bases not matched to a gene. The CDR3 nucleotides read TGTGCCAGCAGTTTTGGACAGGGGCTCTCCGAGCAGTACTTC. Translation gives CASSFGQGLSEQYF.